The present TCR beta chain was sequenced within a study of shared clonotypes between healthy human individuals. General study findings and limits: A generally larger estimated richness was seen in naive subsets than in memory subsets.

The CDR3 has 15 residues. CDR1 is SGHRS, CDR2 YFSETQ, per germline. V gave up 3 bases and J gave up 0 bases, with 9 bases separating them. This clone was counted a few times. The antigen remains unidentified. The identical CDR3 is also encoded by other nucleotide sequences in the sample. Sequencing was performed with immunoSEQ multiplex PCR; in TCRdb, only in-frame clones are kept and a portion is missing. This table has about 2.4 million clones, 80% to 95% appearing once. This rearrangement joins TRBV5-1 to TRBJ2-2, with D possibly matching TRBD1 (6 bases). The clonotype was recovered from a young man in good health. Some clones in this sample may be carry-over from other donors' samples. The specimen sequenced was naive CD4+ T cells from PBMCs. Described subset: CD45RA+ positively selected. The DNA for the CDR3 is TGCGCCAGCAGCTCCGGGACAACGAACACCGGGGAGCTGTTTTTT. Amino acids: CASSSGTTNTGELFF.